The T cell receptor beta chain described here comes from a study of OX40 agonist ivuxolimab in advanced cancers. Across the whole study: Therapy given before enrollment (anti-PD-1, anti-PD-L1 or anti-CTLA-4) was allowed, and under 45% had some. Partial responses occurred in Three dose-escalation patients, one with hepatocellular carcinoma and two with cutaneous melanoma.

With respect to this clone: Antigen unknown.

TCRdb's table, derived via immunoSEQ multiplex PCR, lists solely in-frame clones and lacks some. The repertoire holds fewer than 25,000 clones, with around 83% as singletons. V was clipped by 5 bases and J by 6 bases, with 20 bases between them. CDR3 length equals 15 residues. CDR1 SGHRS and CDR2 YFSETQ come from the germline V gene. The study, taken as a whole, reports: Average numbers of expanded clones were greater in CD8+ T cells than in CD4+. At doses 0.1 to 3.0 mg/kg, CD4+ and CD8+ clones expanded.

The chain recombines TRBV5-1 with TRBJ1-2; a possible D gene is TRBD1 (6 bases). Sequenced material: CD4+ or CD8+ T cells sorted from blood, taken in a trial of the OX40 agonist ivuxolimab. The clonotype was recovered from an adult with an advanced solid tumor such as melanoma, head and neck, liver or kidney cancer. The CDR3 loop reads CASSKTGTSGDGYTF. CDR3 bases: TGCGCCAGCAGTAAAACCGGGACCTCAGGGGATGGCTACACCTTC.